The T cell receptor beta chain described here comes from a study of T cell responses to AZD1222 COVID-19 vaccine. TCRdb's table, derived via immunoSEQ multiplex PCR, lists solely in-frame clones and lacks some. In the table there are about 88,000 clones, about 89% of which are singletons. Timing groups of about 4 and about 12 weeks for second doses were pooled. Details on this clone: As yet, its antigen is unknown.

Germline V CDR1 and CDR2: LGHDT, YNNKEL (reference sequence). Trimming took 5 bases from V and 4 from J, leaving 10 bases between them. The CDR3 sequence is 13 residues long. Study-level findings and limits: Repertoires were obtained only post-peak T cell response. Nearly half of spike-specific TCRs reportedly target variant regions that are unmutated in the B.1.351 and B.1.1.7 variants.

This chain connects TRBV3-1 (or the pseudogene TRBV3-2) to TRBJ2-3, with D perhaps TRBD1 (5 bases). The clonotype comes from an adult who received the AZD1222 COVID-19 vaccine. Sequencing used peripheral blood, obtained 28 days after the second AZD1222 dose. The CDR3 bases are TGTGCCAGCAGCAAAAGGGGTCCAGATACGCAGTATTTT. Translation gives CASSKRGPDTQYF.